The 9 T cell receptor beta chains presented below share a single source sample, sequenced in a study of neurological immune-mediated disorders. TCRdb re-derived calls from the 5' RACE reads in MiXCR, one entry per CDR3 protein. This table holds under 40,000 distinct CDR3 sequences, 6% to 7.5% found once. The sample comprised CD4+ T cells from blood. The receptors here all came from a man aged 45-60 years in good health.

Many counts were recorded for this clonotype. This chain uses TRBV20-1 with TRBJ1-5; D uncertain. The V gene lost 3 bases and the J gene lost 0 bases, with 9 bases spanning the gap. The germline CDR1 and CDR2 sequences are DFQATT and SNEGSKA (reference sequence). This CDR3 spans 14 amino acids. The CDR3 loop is CSARGSYSNQPQHF. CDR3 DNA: TGCAGTGCTAGGGGCAGCTATAGCAATCAGCCCCAGCATTTT.

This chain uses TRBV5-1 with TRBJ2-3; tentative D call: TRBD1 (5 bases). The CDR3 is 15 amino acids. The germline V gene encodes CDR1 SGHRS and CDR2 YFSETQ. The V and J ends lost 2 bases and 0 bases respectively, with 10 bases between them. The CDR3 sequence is CASSFRARSTDTQYF. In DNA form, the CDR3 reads TGCGCCAGCAGCTTCAGGGCCCGAAGCACAGATACGCAGTATTTT.

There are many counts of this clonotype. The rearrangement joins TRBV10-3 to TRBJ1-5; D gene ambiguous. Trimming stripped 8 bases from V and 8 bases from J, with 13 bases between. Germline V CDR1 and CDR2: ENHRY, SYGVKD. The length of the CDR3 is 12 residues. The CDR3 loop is CAIGSGREPQHF. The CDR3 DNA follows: TGTGCCATCGGGTCCGGGAGAGAGCCCCAGCATTTT.

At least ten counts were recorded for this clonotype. CDR3 residues: CSAGTRSSEQFF. CDR3 coding DNA: TGCAGCGCAGGGACCCGGTCATCTGAGCAGTTCTTC. This sequence joins TRBV29-1 and TRBJ2-1; D is tentatively TRBD1 or TRBD2 (5 bases each). This CDR3 has 12 amino acids. In germline, CDR1 is SQVTM, CDR2 ANQGSEA. Trimming pared 7 bases from V and 9 bases from J, leaving 16 bases between.

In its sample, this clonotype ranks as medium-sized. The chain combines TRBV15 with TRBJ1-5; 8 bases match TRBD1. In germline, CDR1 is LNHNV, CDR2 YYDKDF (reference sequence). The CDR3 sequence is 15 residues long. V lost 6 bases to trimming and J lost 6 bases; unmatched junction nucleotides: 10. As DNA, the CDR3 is TGTGCCACCAGACCGGACAGGGATTTCGGTCAGCCCCAGCATTTT. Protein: CATRPDRDFGQPQHF.

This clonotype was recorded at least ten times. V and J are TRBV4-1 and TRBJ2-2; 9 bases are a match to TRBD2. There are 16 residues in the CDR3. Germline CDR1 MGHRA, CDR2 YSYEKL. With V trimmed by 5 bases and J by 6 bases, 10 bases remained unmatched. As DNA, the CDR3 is TGCGCCAGCAGCAACGCCGGGACTAGCCGCCCCGGGGAGCTGTTTTTT. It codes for CASSNAGTSRPGELFF.

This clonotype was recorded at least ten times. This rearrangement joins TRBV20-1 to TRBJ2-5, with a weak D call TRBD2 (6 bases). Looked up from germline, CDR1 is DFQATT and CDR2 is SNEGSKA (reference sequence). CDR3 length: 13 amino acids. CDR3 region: CGGSRPPGETQYF. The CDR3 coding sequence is TGCGGGGGGTCGCGGCCCCCCGGGGAGACCCAGTACTTC.

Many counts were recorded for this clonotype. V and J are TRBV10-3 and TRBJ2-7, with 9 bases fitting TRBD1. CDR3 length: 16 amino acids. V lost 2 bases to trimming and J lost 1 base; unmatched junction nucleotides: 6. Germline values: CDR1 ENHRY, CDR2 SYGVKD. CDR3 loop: CAISETTGGKSYEQYF. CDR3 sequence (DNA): TGTGCCATCAGTGAGACTACAGGGGGCAAGTCCTACGAGCAGTACTTC.

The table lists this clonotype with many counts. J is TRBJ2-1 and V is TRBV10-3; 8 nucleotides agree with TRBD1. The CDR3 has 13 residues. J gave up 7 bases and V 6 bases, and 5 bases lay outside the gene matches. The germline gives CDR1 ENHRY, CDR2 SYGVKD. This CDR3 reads CAISRQGRNEQFF. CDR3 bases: TGTGCCATCAGCCGACAGGGGAGGAATGAGCAGTTCTTC.